This T cell receptor beta chain is from a study of T cells in Graves' hyperthyroidism and ophthalmopathy. The study, taken as a whole, reports: Blood also held most thyroid clonotypes expanded beyond 0.001.

RNA transcripts provided the source from which TCR beta CDR3 regions were amplified. First-round RT-PCR targeting the TCR CDR3 was performed with the HTBI primer set. TCRdb ran MiXCR on the multiplex PCR reads and lists one entry per CDR3 protein. The sample lists around 690,000 distinct CDR3 sequences, approximately 15% occurring once. This clonotype was observed a handful of times. The antigen remains undetermined. Those with hyperthyroidism were 18 to 65 years old, newly diagnosed, and ill for under 2 months. Exclusion of a patient resulted from uncontrolled infection, other autoimmune disease, pregnancy or lactation. The sequence was obtained from a man between 45 and 60 years old with Graves' hyperthyroidism. The sample consisted of blood.

CDR3 region: CSVVRGDPYEQYF. The CDR3 DNA is TGCAGCGTTGTGAGAGGGGATCCCTACGAGCAGTACTTC. This chain joins TRBV29-1 and TRBJ2-7; TRBD1 or TRBD2 may be the D gene (5 bases each). Germline CDR1 is SQVTM and CDR2 is ANQGSEA. This CDR3 spans 13 amino acids. Trimming removed 4 bases from V and 2 bases from J, with 12 bases in between.